Below are 21 T cell receptor beta chains sequenced from a single sample in a study of blood T cell repertoires in COVID-19. The assay was immunoSEQ multiplex PCR, and TCRdb's table has in-frame clones only and misses some. Among roughly 120,000 clones, under 95% were seen once, and the ten largest hold about 4%. Sequencing was performed on peripheral blood. The receptor set was obtained from a man aged 50-59 years with active COVID-19.

The chain uses TRBV27 and TRBJ1-6; D is uncertain. CDR3 length: 17 residues. Germline-derived CDR1 and CDR2 are MNHEY and SMNVEV (reference sequence). Trimming shortened V by 2 bases and J by 6 bases, and 17 bases separated the two germline ends. CDR3 sequence reads: CASSLQAVQSSNSPLHF. The CDR3 DNA is TGTGCCAGCAGTTTACAGGCAGTCCAAAGCAGTAATTCACCCCTCCACTTT.

The CDR3 DNA reads as TGTGCCAGCAGCCCAGACCGGGGAATTGGCTACACCTTC. Protein: CASSPDRGIGYTF. The J gene is TRBJ1-2, the V gene TRBV9; the D is unclear. This CDR3 has 13 residues. The germline V gene has CDR1 SGDLS and CDR2 YYNGEE. V lost 4 bases to trimming and J lost 7 bases, with 14 bases between them.

This chain joins TRBV7-8 and TRBJ1-3; D unclear. Germline CDR1 and CDR2: SGHVS and FQNEAQ. This CDR3 has 16 residues. Trimming stripped 0 bases from V and 4 bases from J, with 13 bases between. DNA of the CDR3: TGTGCCAGCAGCTTAGCGACGGGGTATAGAGGAAACACCATATATTTT. Protein: CASSLATGYRGNTIYF. Drawing the rest from reference TRBV7-8 and TRBJ1-3, the complete variable domain is GAGVSQSPRYKVAKRGQDVALRCDPISGHVSLFWYQQALGQGPEFLTYFQNEAQLDKSGLPSDRFFAERPEGSVSTLKIQRTQQEDSAVYLCASSLATGYRGNTIYFGEGSWLTVV.

This chain uses TRBV29-1 with TRBJ1-1; D is uncertain. Germline V CDR1 and CDR2: SQVTM, ANQGSEA. This CDR3 region has 12 residues. V lost 4 bases to trimming and J lost 4 bases, with 10 bases between them. CDR3 DNA: TGCAGCGTTGGGCCCCTCAGCACTGAAGCTTTCTTT. It is translated as CSVGPLSTEAFF.

The chain carries TRBV18 and TRBJ2-1, with TRBD2 as a possible D gene (5 bases). Trimming took 3 bases from V and 6 from J, leaving 12 bases between them. CDR3 length equals 14 residues. Germline assignment: CDR1 KGHSH and CDR2 LQKENI. The CDR3 sequence: CASSPETGINEQFF. The CDR3 DNA reads as TGTGCCAGCTCACCGGAGACGGGGATCAATGAGCAGTTCTTC.

This clone occurred once. CDR3 region: CASSTSAGANLNTEAFF. The CDR3 nucleotides are TGTGCCAGCAGCACATCGGCAGGGGCCAACCTGAACACTGAAGCTTTCTTT. The chain uses TRBV14 and TRBJ1-1; D is possibly TRBD1 (6 bases). This CDR3 has 17 residues. CDR1 and CDR2 from the germline V gene are SGHDN and FVKESK. The V end was cut by 5 bases, the J end by 0 bases, with 19 bases between.

DNA of the CDR3: TGTGCCAGCAGCTCCCAGACAACGAACACCGGGGAGCTGTTTTTT. This sequence encodes CASSSQTTNTGELFF. This chain uses TRBV11-2 with TRBJ2-2, with D uncertain. Germline V CDR1 and CDR2: SGHAT, FQNNGV. V was cut by 4 bases and J by 0 bases, with 9 bases left in between. This CDR3 region has 15 residues. Full variable domain (remainder filled in from reference TRBV11-2 and TRBJ2-2): EAGVAQSPRYKIIEKRQSVAFWCNPISGHATLYWYQQILGQGPKLLIQFQNNGVVDDSQLPKDRFSAERLKGVDSTLKIQPAKLEDSAVYLCASSSQTTNTGELFFGEGSRLTVL.

This chain joins TRBV5-5 and TRBJ1-6; 7 bases fit TRBD1. The germline V gene has CDR1 SGHKS and CDR2 YYEKEE (reference sequence). With 2 bases clipped from V and 7 bases from J, the junction kept 6 bases outside the gene matches. This CDR3 has 15 amino acids. Here the CDR3 DNA reads TGTGCCAGCAGCTTATTGGGACAGACAAATTCACCCCTCCACTTT. Translation: CASSLLGQTNSPLHF.

The V gene is TRBV5-1, the J gene TRBJ2-3; 8 bases fit TRBD2. The germline V gene has CDR1 SGHRS and CDR2 YFSETQ. V dropped 4 bases and J dropped 1; count of bases not matched to a gene: 11. There are 17 residues in the CDR3. The DNA of the CDR3 is TGCGCCAGCAGCGTTGGGATCATAGCGGGGCGCACAGATACGCAGTATTTT. Its translation is CASSVGIIAGRTDTQYF.

In its sample, this clone was seen a few times. The chain has TRBV2 and TRBJ1-2; 9 positions match TRBD1. The CDR3 contains 15 residues. Germline-derived CDR1 and CDR2 are SNHLY and FYNNEI. J was trimmed by 4 bases and V by 3 bases; bases with no gene match: 6. CDR3 residues: CASSETGGTTYGYTF. DNA for the CDR3: TGTGCCAGCAGTGAGACAGGGGGTACGACCTATGGCTACACCTTC.

The chain recombines TRBV6-5 with TRBJ2-2; a possible D gene is TRBD1 (6 bases). With 6 bases removed from V and 4 bases from J, the gap between germline ends came to 15 bases. CDR1 MNHEY and CDR2 SVGAGI come from the germline V gene. This CDR3 has 15 amino acids. The CDR3 reads CASRLDRGSTGELFF. In DNA, the CDR3 is TGTGCCAGCAGATTGGACAGAGGATCCACCGGGGAGCTGTTTTTT.

This clone was picked up a small number of times. This chain connects TRBV3-1 (or the pseudogene TRBV3-2) to TRBJ1-1; D not certain. Trimming shortened V by 3 bases and J by 1 base, and 6 bases separated the two germline ends. Germline CDR1 reads LGHDT; CDR2 reads YNNKEL (reference sequence). This CDR3 spans 13 amino acids. The DNA for the CDR3 is TGTGCCAGCAGCCAGGGGAGGAACACTGAAGCTTTCTTT. Amino acids: CASSQGRNTEAFF.

The chain has TRBV2 and TRBJ2-2, with 12 bases lining up with TRBD2. Germline V CDR1 and CDR2: SNHLY, FYNNEI. The CDR3 has 15 residues. V gave up 7 bases and J gave up 1 base; unmatched junction bases: 1. The CDR3 region has the DNA TGTGCCAGCAAACTAGCGGGGGGGAACACCGGGGAGCTGTTTTTT. This gives the protein CASKLAGGNTGELFF.

The V gene is TRBV25-1, the J gene TRBJ2-2; D is undetermined. Germline V gene lookup returns CDR1 MGHDK and CDR2 SYGVNS. Trimming left V 2 bases short and J 1 base short, with 5 bases between. The CDR3 loop spans 14 amino acids. The CDR3 protein is CASSEVKNTGELFF. The CDR3 DNA reads as TGTGCCAGCAGTGAAGTAAAGAACACCGGGGAGCTGTTTTTT.

J is TRBJ2-2 and V is TRBV3-1 (or the pseudogene TRBV3-2); D gene ambiguous. There are 15 residues in the CDR3. CDR1 and CDR2 from the germline V gene are LGHDT and YNNKEL (reference sequence). Trimming stripped 4 bases from V and 6 bases from J, with 15 bases between. The CDR3 region has the DNA TGTGCCAGCAGCCCATACGCTCTAGGCTCCGGGGAGCTGTTTTTT. It is translated as CASSPYALGSGELFF.

The V gene is TRBV19, the J gene TRBJ1-1; D call uncertain. In germline, CDR1 is LNHDA, CDR2 SQIVND (reference sequence). The ends were cut back, 3 bases at V and 0 bases at J, with 8 bases in the middle. The CDR3 runs to 14 residues. The DNA of the CDR3 is TGTGCCAGTAGTATTGGGCAGATGAACACTGAAGCTTTCTTT. Residues: CASSIGQMNTEAFF.

V is TRBV24-1 and J is TRBJ2-5; 11 bases align to TRBD1. After removal of 4 bases from V and 5 bases from J, the junction contained 8 bases not matched to a gene. The CDR3 has 16 amino acids. The germline gives CDR1 KGHDR, CDR2 SFDVKD. CDR3 nucleotide sequence: TGTGCCACCAGTGACTCCGGACAGGGGGCTAGGGAGACCCAGTACTTC. Protein product: CATSDSGQGARETQYF.

V and J are TRBV5-4 and TRBJ1-2; 10 positions agree with TRBD1. Germline V gives CDR1 SGHNT, CDR2 YYREEE (reference sequence). This CDR3 has 15 residues. Trimming at V came to 2 bases and at J to 4 bases, leaving 5 bases not matched to a gene. CDR3 coding DNA: TGTGCCAGCAGCTTTCGGGACAGGGGACCCTATGGCTACACCTTC. This sequence encodes CASSFRDRGPYGYTF.

This clone has only one observation. The V gene is TRBV5-4, the J gene TRBJ1-2; tentative D call: TRBD1 (5 bases). This CDR3 is 16 amino acids long. Germline loops: CDR1 SGHNT, CDR2 YYREEE (reference sequence). Trimming took 0 bases from V and 3 from J, leaving 15 bases between them. The CDR3, as DNA: TGTGCCAGCAGCTTGGAGGGGCGCCAGTTTTACTATGGCTACACCTTC. It is translated as CASSLEGRQFYYGYTF.

The V gene is TRBV24-1, the J gene TRBJ1-2; possible D gene TRBD1, 5 bases. Trimming left V 3 bases short and J 8 bases short, with 12 bases between. The germline gives CDR1 KGHDR, CDR2 SFDVKD. CDR3 length: 13 amino acids. The DNA for the CDR3 is TGTGCCACCAGTGATGCGGACACGGGCGGCTACACCTTC. It specifies CATSDADTGGYTF.

The chain has TRBV29-1 and TRBJ2-2; TRBD1 agrees at 8 bases. The germline V gene has CDR1 SQVTM and CDR2 ANQGSEA. The CDR3 is 13 residues long. V was clipped by 6 bases and J by 5 bases; unmatched bases: 5. The CDR3 nucleotides are TGCAGCGTCCAGGGGGCACGGACCGGGGAGCTGTTTTTT. Its translation is CSVQGARTGELFF.